This T cell receptor beta chain was captured in a study of memory CD4+ T cells and cytomegalovirus serostatus. Produced via immunoSEQ multiplex PCR; TCRdb's table is partial and in-frame only. The data show 45,000 to 65,000 clones, 82% seen once. The CDR3 is made up of 13 amino acids. Per the germline V gene, CDR1 is SGHDN and CDR2 is FVKESK. Trimming left V 3 bases short and J 5 bases short, with 10 bases between. The sort gate was single viable CD3+CD4+CD8-CD45RO+ cells for memory CD4+ T cells. Total CD4+ T cells were enriched by CD4 positive selection. The specimen sequenced was memory CD4+ T cells from blood. The receptor was derived from an adult in good health and CMV-seronegative. The V gene is TRBV14, the J gene TRBJ2-5; no reliable D call. The CDR3 region has the DNA TGTGCCAGCAGCCAGCGGTTATATGAGACCCAGTACTTC. It encodes CASSQRLYETQYF.